This T cell receptor (beta chain) derives from a study of T cell responses to AZD1222 COVID-19 vaccine. Study observations and caveats: Among AZD1222 vaccinees, only five or six were seropositive at baseline. Repertoires in all cases were sampled only once the peak T cell response had passed.

Turning to this clone: Its antigen is not known.

Profiling relied on immunoSEQ multiplex PCR, and the TCRdb table lists in-frame clones only, not all of them. The sample contains approximately 50,000 clones, about 80% of which appear only once. V was clipped by 8 bases and J by 4 bases, with 8 bases between them. Germline lookup yields CDR1 MDHEN and CDR2 SYDVKM. The CDR3 consists of 11 residues. The chain combines TRBV28 with TRBJ2-5; unclear D gene. The sequence came from an adult in good health. The material was peripheral blood, obtained on day 0 of AZD1222 vaccination. CDR3 DNA sequence: TGTGCCAGCGGAAGGGTAGAGACCCAGTACTTC. Amino acids: CASGRVETQYF.